This entry features one T cell receptor beta chain sequence. The antigen it recognizes is unknown. One base away there is no much larger clone; base qualities are not given. Collaborating institutions collected whole blood in K2EDTA tubes following their own protocols. For TCRbeta analysis, collaborator samples were shipped as frozen whole blood, as isolated PBMCs, or as DNA extracted from either sample type. The sample is drawn from a study of blood T cell repertoires in COVID-19 (dated by TCRdb to the early 2020s). About the study as a whole: Samples covering the acute and convalescent phases of COVID-19 were provided by collaborators in the United States, Italy and Spain. The prospective study material was composed of cDNA or gDNA derived from T cells, B-cell-depleted T cells, or PBMCs. The repertoires were made available in a free public database intended to serve as a resource for research on the immune response to SARS-CoV-2. Nearly every sample came with metadata listing a de-identified subject ID, COVID-19 status, age in years and sex. Subjects who had been exposed to COVID-19, were actively infected with it, or had recovered from it provided the deeply sampled blood TCRbeta repertoires that made up the dataset. The samples were drawn from the first 160 participants of the ongoing ImmuneRACE study and from 950 to 1,500 subjects provided by 6 global collaborators. Where HLA class I and class II types were available, the types were taken from metadata supplied by the sample provider, not from assay-based typing. Findings and caveats that apply to the study as a whole: How much clinical and demographic metadata was included differed by source and by participant, and the metadata was provided uncurated.

The immunoSEQ Assay, a bias-controlled multiplex PCR, was used to amplify TCRbeta CDR3 regions from genomic DNA. In the paper's pipeline: Within the assay, amplification of reference gene primers was used to estimate how many nucleated cells each sample contained. Sequence reads were collapsed and filtered to measure the absolute abundance of every unique TCRbeta CDR3 rearrangement. For each sample, productive Simpson clonality was calculated by taking the square root of Simpson's diversity index across productive rearrangements. Held by TCRdb, this immuneACCESS table contains in-frame sequences only and omits some clones. Under half of the omission traces to an unresolved V gene where checked; the cause of the rest is unknown. That table furnishes V, J and clone size, whereas the DNA furnished D and trimming. The sample contains 100,000 or so clones, around four fifths of them found a single time. 9.5% to 13% of the sample comes from the top ten.

Trimming at the junction amounts to 3 bases on V and 1 base on J, and the germline ends lie 10 bases apart. According to the germline V gene (reference sequence), CDR1 reads LNHDA and CDR2 reads SQIVND. The CDR3 measures 15 amino acids from cysteine to phenylalanine. Just the 45-base CDR3 DNA is kept, in frame starting at base 1. The TCR sequence derives from a woman between 70 and 85 years old with acute or convalescent COVID-19. The specimen was peripheral blood. Recombination linked TRBV19 to TRBJ1-5; no D gene is confidently identified. The DNA sequence follows: TGTGCCAGTAGTATGTCAGGTGAGAGCAATCAGCCCCAGCATTTT. The encoded protein is CASSMSGESNQPQHF.